This T cell receptor beta chain comes out of a study of T cell repertoires in cytomegalovirus infection. At the level of the study: CMV infection together with matching HLA type was indicated by public TCR beta signatures. Study-level results: HLA-C-restricted CMV-specific TCR beta clonotypes were dominant in the ex vivo response. Carriers of CMV plus the relevant HLA were identified by cumulative public TCR beta family frequency.

TCRdb itself ran the reads through MiXCR, one entry per CDR3 protein. The sample consists of around 740,000 distinct CDR3 sequences, roughly a third of them appearing once. This clonotype was found a few times. What it recognizes is unknown. CDR3 length equals 15 residues. Germline CDR1 is MDHEN and CDR2 is SYDVKM. V lost 2 bases and J lost 5, with 16 bases in between. Sequencing was performed on PBMCs. V gene TRBV28 combines with J gene TRBJ2-7; tentatively, D is TRBD1 (6 bases). This TCR was recovered from a human donor in good health (CMV status not recorded). Some clones in this sample may be carry-over from other donors' samples. The CDR3 here is CASSLMGAKRNEQYF. As DNA, the CDR3 is TGTGCCAGCAGTTTAATGGGGGCGAAAAGGAACGAGCAGTACTTC. The full variable domain, rest sourced from reference TRBV28 and TRBJ2-7, is DVKVTQSSRYLVKRTGEKVFLECVQDMDHENMFWYRQDPGLGLRLIYFSYDVKMKEKGDIPEGYSVSREKKERFSLILESASTNQTSMYLCASSLMGAKRNEQYFGPGTRLTVT.